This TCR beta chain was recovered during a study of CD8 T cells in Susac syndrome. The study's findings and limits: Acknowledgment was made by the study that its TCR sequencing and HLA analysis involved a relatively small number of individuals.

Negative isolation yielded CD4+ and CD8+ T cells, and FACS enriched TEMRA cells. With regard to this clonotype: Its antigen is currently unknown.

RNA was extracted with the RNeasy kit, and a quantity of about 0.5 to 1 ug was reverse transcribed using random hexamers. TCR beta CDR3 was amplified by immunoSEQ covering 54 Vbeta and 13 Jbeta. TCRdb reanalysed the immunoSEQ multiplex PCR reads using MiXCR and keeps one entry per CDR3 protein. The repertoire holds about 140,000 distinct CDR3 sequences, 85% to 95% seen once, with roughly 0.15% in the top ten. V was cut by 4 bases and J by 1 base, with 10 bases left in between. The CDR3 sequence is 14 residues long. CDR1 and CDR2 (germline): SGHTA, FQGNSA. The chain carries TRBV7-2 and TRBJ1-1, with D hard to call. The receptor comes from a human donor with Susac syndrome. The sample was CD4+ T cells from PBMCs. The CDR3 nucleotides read TGTGCCAGCAGCTCGGACGGAGCGAACACTGAAGCTTTCTTT. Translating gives CASSSDGANTEAFF.